This T cell receptor beta chain was sequenced for a study of CD8 T cells in ankylosing spondylitis (dated by TCRdb to 2015 to 2018). Notes on the research overall: T cell receptor beta repertoires were profiled in healthy donors and ankylosing spondylitis patients so that disease-linked TCR variants could be found. The whole study cohort included about a hundred healthy donors and 25 ankylosing spondylitis patients. Samples of peripheral blood were taken, and for ankylosing spondylitis patients, synovial fluid was collected as well.

Counted from cysteine to phenylalanine, this CDR3 has 14 amino acids. Of the read, only the CDR3 DNA is kept; its 42 bases are in frame from base 1. Looking up the germline V gene yields CDR1 SGHRS and CDR2 YFSETQ. Trimming at the junction amounts to 2 bases on V and 5 bases on J, and the germline ends lie 13 bases apart. Overall study results and their limits: The disease-linked clones had a CD8+ phenotype and were found at relatively low frequencies in peripheral blood. A TCR beta motif of eight highly homologous amino acid variants appeared characteristic of blood from ankylosing spondylitis patients. The disease-linked clones were reported to be significantly enriched in matched synovial fluid samples from ankylosing spondylitis patients. Some motif variants were previously reported in synovial fluid and blood of reactive arthritis patients, suggesting common disease-initiation mechanisms.

This clonotype was seen many times. Its recognized antigen is unknown. Per-nucleotide qualities are absent, and no much larger clonotype sits a single base away. TCRdb names Illumina HiSeq 2500 as the instrument used. TCR beta libraries were prepared by quantitative 5'-RACE with molecular barcodes. In the paper's pipeline: A new computational method based on a probabilistic model of VDJ rearrangement was used to identify disease-linked TCR variants. TCRdb took the public reads, trimmed them with fastp at Q25, ran MiXCR for clone calling and kept in-frame beta chains. Rows with a matching CDR3 protein are joined into one entry that keeps the most common DNA and genes. What appears here as the V and J calls and clone size reflects TCRdb's work, not the paper's. This sample holds 200,000 to 300,000 distinct CDR3 sequences; roughly a tenth were observed only once. The leading ten clones occupy about 2.8% of the sample.

The chain was built from TRBV5-1 and TRBJ1-2, with the D gene too uncertain to name. The sequencing sample was made of blood, either unsorted or a sorted T cell fraction (not recorded which). The sequence was obtained from a male donor with ankylosing spondylitis or in good health (not recorded which). For the CDR3, the sequence is CASSFGGPSYGYTF. Here is the DNA: TGCGCCAGCAGCTTCGGCGGCCCGTCTTATGGCTACACCTTC.